This TCR beta chain was sequenced for a study of CD8+ T cells in alopecia areata. Turning to the study itself: Treatment comprised oral tofacitinib, 5 to 10 mg twice daily, in treated patients. Findings and limits, study-wide: One nonresponder makes the tie between baseline CD8+ expansion and response uncertain. An increase in clonality over normal scalp was evident in lesional scalp, especially alopecia totalis/universalis.

Described treatment: oral pan-JAK inhibitor, 5-10 mg twice daily. Alopecia areata patients gave lesional scalp punch biopsies and peripheral blood samples. RNA extraction was followed by reverse transcription into cDNA, which acted as the sequencing template. Profiling relied on immunoSEQ multiplex PCR, and the TCRdb table lists in-frame clones only, not all of them. The sample lists over 15,000 clones, around 50% occurring once. Per germline, CDR1 MNHEY and CDR2 SVGAGI. Trimming left V 10 bases short and J 0 bases short, with 10 bases between. The CDR3 is 13 amino acids. Of note for this clone: What it binds is not known.

The receptor was isolated from a human donor with alopecia areata. The rearrangement joins TRBV6-5 to TRBJ1-3; D not resolved. Sequenced material: skin, taken at week 4, from a patient treated with tofacitinib. The CDR3 sequence: CATSRDSGNTIYF. CDR3 sequence (DNA): TGTGCCACCTCAAGAGACTCTGGAAACACCATATATTTT.